These 8 T cell receptor beta chains originate from one sample sequenced in a study of T cell responses to AZD1222 COVID-19 vaccine. TCRdb's table, derived via immunoSEQ multiplex PCR, lists solely in-frame clones and lacks some. The sample lists around 120,000 clones; 80% to 90% were seen once. The material sequenced was peripheral blood, taken on day 0 of MenACWY control vaccination. The receptors were gathered from an adult in good health.

The chain is built from TRBV7-9 and TRBJ1-5; D is unclear. The CDR3 extends over 13 amino acids. Trimming stripped 4 bases from V and 1 base from J, with 5 bases between. Germline V CDR1 and CDR2: SEHNR, FQNEAQ (reference sequence). DNA for the CDR3: TGTGCCAGCAGCTATGACAGCAATCAGCCCCAGCATTTT. Its protein is CASSYDSNQPQHF. Full variable domain (rest looked up from reference TRBV7-9 and TRBJ1-5): DTGVSQNPRHKITKRGQNVTFRCDPISEHNRLYWYRQTLGQGPEFLTYFQNEAQLEKSRLLSDRFSAERPKGSFSTLEIQRTEQGDSAMYLCASSYDSNQPQHFGDGTRLSIL.

CDR3 in amino acids: CATSRLNGGSYNEQFF. In nucleotides, the CDR3 is TGTGCCACCAGCAGGCTAAATGGAGGATCTTACAATGAGCAGTTCTTC. V is TRBV15 and J is TRBJ2-1, with D tentatively TRBD2 (5 bases). V lost 3 bases, J lost 4 bases, and 16 bases lay in between. Germline assignment: CDR1 LNHNV and CDR2 YYDKDF (reference sequence). The CDR3 has 16 residues. Full variable domain (remainder filled in from reference TRBV15 and TRBJ2-1): DAMVIQNPRYQVTQFGKPVTLSCSQTLNHNVMYWYQQKSSQAPKLLFHYYDKDFNNEADTPDNFQSRRPNTSFCFLDIRSPGLGDTAMYLCATSRLNGGSYNEQFFGPGTRLTVL.

The V and J genes are TRBV18 and TRBJ2-1; TRBD2 agrees at 14 bases. The CDR3 is 16 amino acids. The J segment lost 6 bases and the V segment lost 5 bases, leaving 6 bases of the junction unmatched. CDR1 is KGHSH and CDR2 is LQKENI in the germline V gene. DNA for the CDR3: TGTGCCAGCTCAGGCGGACTAGCGGGGGGAGGCAATGAGCAGTTCTTC. Protein: CASSGGLAGGGNEQFF.

This chain uses TRBV5-1 with TRBJ1-4; 7 nucleotides agree with TRBD1. CDR3 length: 16 residues. V was pared by 4 bases and J by 5 bases, with 11 bases of the junction left unmatched. The germline V gene has CDR1 SGHRS and CDR2 YFSETQ. This chain's CDR3 is CASSLLPTGLNEKLFF. CDR3 DNA sequence: TGCGCCAGCAGCCTCCTCCCGACAGGGCTAAATGAAAAACTGTTTTTT.

V gene TRBV7-9 combines with J gene TRBJ1-4; D remains ambiguous. Germline V gives CDR1 SEHNR, CDR2 FQNEAQ (reference sequence). The CDR3 extends over 13 amino acids. Trimming took 5 bases from V and 7 from J, leaving 11 bases between them. In DNA, the CDR3 is TGTGCCAGCAGCCACCAAGAGTCTGAAAAACTGTTTTTT. It is translated as CASSHQESEKLFF.

The V gene is TRBV12-5, the J gene TRBJ1-3; D gene ambiguous. Trimming left V 2 bases short and J 1 base short, with 6 bases between. Germline loops: CDR1 LGHNT, CDR2 FRNRAP. This CDR3 region has 14 residues. The CDR3, as DNA: TGTGCTAGTGGTTTGAAGGGTTCTGGAAACACCATATATTTT. It encodes CASGLKGSGNTIYF.

The chain employs TRBV9 and TRBJ2-3; possibly TRBD2 for D (5 bases). From germline, CDR1 is SGDLS and CDR2 YYNGEE. The CDR3 totals 16 residues. Trimming removed 4 bases at V and 6 bases at J, with 21 bases between. The CDR3 sequence: CASSPDGGSPTDTQYF. The CDR3 DNA is TGTGCCAGCAGCCCCGACGGCGGGTCTCCCACGGATACGCAGTATTTT.

The V call is TRBV6-5, the J call TRBJ2-7; 10 bases match TRBD1. CDR1 is MNHEY and CDR2 is SVGAGI in the germline V gene. The CDR3 has 15 residues. With 6 bases clipped from V and 4 bases from J, the junction kept 9 bases outside the gene matches. The CDR3 reads CASRPRQGAVYEQYF. In DNA, the CDR3 is TGTGCCAGCAGACCACGACAGGGGGCGGTGTACGAGCAGTACTTC.